This record covers a single T cell receptor beta chain. The sample is drawn from a study of T cells in Graves' hyperthyroidism and ophthalmopathy. RNA transcripts served as the template for amplifying TCR beta CDR3 regions. HTBI primers were used for first-round RT-PCR of the TCR CDR3. One entry per CDR3 protein, called by TCRdb with MiXCR from the multiplex PCR reads. The data hold about 580,000 distinct CDR3 sequences, with 46% observed a single time. The germline CDR1 and CDR2 sequences are SEHNR and FQNEAQ (reference sequence). The CDR3 loop spans 17 amino acids. With 8 bases removed from V and 0 bases from J, the gap between germline ends came to 23 bases.

The sequenced material came from peripheral blood or thyroid tissue (not recorded which). The sequence derives from a woman under 30 with Graves' hyperthyroidism. The chain employs TRBV7-9 and TRBJ2-7, with unresolved D. The CDR3 reads CASSPPLRTESSYEQYF. The CDR3 DNA follows: TGTGCCAGCTCACCCCCCCTGAGGACGGAGAGCTCCTACGAGCAGTACTTC. Full variable domain (rest looked up from reference TRBV7-9 and TRBJ2-7): DTGVSQNPRHKITKRGQNVTFRCDPISEHNRLYWYRQTLGQGPEFLTYFQNEAQLEKSRLLSDRFSAERPKGSFSTLEIQRTEQGDSAMYLCASSPPLRTESSYEQYFGPGTRLTVT.